The sequence of this T cell receptor beta chain was determined in a study of T cell responses to AZD1222 COVID-19 vaccine (dated by TCRdb to the early 2020s). For the study in its entirety: AZD1222 recipients whose second dose came at about 4 weeks and those whose second dose came at about 12 weeks were combined into one group, since spike-specific TCR depth and breadth did not differ between the two schedules. Enrollment into the trials was organized by age into subgroups of 18-55, 56-69 and 70-plus years, and those subgroups contained roughly 160, 29 and 62 TCR-sequenced participants, respectively. TCR sequencing was performed for 230 to 250 trial participants, of whom approximately 200 were given two doses of AZD1222 and roughly 25 were given two doses of MenACWY control vaccine. What the work shows at the level of the full study, not this receptor alone: Reportedly, close to half of the unique spike-specific TCRs recognized epitopes lying outside the regions that are mutated in the B.1.351 and B.1.1.7 variants. Conclusions about previously exposed vaccinees were limited because only six AZD1222 recipients were SARS-CoV-2 seropositive at baseline. Participants were mostly white British, with more females than males. The authors suggested clonal diversity may have been underestimated. Vaccine-associated CD4 TCRs spanned the whole spike protein, with dominant responses in regions 160-218 and 743-854. The 56-69-year group was small, and its depth increase did not reach significance, likely because of low power. No day 14 peak-response samples were available, so repertoires were characterized only after the peak T cell response. Spike-specific TCR breadth and depth rose significantly after two AZD1222 doses compared with day 0 and with MenACWY recipients.

The germline V gene encodes CDR1 SGHRS and CDR2 YFSETQ. The CDR3 covers 16 residues, taking in both the cysteine and the phenylalanine. Of the read, only the CDR3 DNA is kept; its 48 bases are in frame from base 1. Trimming takes 2 bases from V and 1 base from J, and the germline ends sit 15 bases apart. The CDR3 regions of human TCRbeta chains were analyzed by immunosequencing. From the authors' description of their analysis: Repertoire TCRs were checked for matches against a reference library of SARS-CoV-2-specific TCRs that had been generated using the MIRA antigen-specificity platform. Breadth meant the fraction of unique TCRs that were SARS-CoV-2-associated, whereas depth meant the fraction of total T cells that were SARS-CoV-2-associated. Using the MIRA data, each spike-specific TCR was mapped to the spike region that the TCR reacts to and placed in a CD4 or CD8 class. Log10-transformed breadth and depth values were compared by one-way ANOVA with Sidak's multiple comparisons tests. The clones in this table, taken by TCRdb from immuneACCESS, are in-frame only. Not every clone is retained; where verified, under half of the shortfall comes from an unresolved V gene, and the cause of the rest is unknown. V and J calls and clone size are as listed in that table; D and trimming were resolved from the DNA. Here the sample has around 190,000 clones; around 92% occur a single time. The top ten clonotypes cover 1% to 1.5% of the sample.

This clone has just one count. Its antigen is not yet known. Nothing much larger sits one base from this clone, and base qualities are not available. This specimen's time point label, interpreted: baseline before first vaccination. Vaccinee samples came from UK trials COV001 and COV002, including a single-blind randomized controlled phase 2/3 trial of AZD1222 (ChAdOx1 nCoV-19) in healthy adults. For TCRbeta chain sequencing, PBMC samples were collected from trial participants at day 0 and at day 28 after the second dose. The receptor's source is an adult in good health. The chain is assembled from TRBV5-1 and TRBJ2-5; the D element might be TRBD1 or TRBD2, as each aligns at 6 bases. The sequencing here drew on peripheral blood, taken on day 0 of AZD1222 vaccination. The encoded CDR3 is CASSFERGAFQETQYF. Read as DNA, the sequence is TGCGCCAGCAGCTTTGAGAGGGGGGCCTTCCAAGAGACCCAGTACTTC.